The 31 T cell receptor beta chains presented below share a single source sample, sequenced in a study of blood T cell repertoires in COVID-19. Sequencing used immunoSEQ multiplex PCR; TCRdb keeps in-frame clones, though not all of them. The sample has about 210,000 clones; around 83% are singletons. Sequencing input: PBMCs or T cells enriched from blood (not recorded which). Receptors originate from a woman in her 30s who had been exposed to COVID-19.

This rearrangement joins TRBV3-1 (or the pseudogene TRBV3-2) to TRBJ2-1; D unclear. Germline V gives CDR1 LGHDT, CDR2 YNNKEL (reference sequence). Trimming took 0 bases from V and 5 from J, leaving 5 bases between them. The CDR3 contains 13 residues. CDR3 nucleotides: TGTGCCAGCAGCCAAGAACTTCACAATGAGCAGTTCTTC. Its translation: CASSQELHNEQFF.

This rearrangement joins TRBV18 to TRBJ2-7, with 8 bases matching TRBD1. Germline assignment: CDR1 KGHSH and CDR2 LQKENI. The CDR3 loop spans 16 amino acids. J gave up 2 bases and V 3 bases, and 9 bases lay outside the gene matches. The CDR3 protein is CASSPFMGQATYEQYF. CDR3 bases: TGTGCCAGCTCACCTTTTATGGGACAGGCAACCTACGAGCAGTACTTC.

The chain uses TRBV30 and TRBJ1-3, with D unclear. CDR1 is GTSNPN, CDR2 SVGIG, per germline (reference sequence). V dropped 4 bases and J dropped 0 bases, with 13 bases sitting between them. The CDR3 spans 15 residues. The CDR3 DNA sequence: TGTGCCTGGACCATCCCGGGGAACTCTGGAAACACCATATATTTT. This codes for CAWTIPGNSGNTIYF.

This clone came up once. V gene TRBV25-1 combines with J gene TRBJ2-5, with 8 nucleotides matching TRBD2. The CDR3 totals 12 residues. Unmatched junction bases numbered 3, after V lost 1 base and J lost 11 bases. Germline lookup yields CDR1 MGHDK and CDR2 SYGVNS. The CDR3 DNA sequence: TGTGCCAGCAGTGAATCCAGCGGGGGTCAGTACTTC. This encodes CASSESSGGQYF.

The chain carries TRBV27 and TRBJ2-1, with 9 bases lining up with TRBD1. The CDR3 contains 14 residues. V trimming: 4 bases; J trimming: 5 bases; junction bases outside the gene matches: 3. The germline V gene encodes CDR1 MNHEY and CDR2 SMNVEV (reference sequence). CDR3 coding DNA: TGTGCCAGCAGTTCACAGGGGGCAGACAATGAGCAGTTCTTC. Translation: CASSSQGADNEQFF.

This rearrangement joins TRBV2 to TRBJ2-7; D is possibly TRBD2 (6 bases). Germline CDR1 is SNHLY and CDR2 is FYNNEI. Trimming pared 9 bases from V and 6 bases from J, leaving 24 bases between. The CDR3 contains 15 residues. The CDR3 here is CAREFSGTGRGEQYF. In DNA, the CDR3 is TGTGCCAGGGAGTTTTCCGGGACCGGGAGAGGCGAGCAGTACTTC.

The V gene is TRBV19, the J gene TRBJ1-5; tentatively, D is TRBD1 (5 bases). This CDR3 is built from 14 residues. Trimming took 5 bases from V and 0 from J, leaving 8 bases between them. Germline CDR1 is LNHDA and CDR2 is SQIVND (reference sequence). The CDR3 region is CASSGGDSNQPQHF. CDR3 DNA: TGTGCCAGTAGTGGGGGGGATAGCAATCAGCCCCAGCATTTT.

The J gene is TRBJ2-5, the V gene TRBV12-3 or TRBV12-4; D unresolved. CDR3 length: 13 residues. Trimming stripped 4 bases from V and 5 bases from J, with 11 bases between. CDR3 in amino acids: CASSSTLPETQYF. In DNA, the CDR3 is TGTGCCAGCAGTTCCACTCTTCCGGAGACCCAGTACTTC.

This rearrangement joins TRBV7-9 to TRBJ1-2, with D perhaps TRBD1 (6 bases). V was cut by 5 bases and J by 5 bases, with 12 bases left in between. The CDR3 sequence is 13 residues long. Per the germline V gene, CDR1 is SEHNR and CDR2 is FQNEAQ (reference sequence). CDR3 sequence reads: CASSAEQGYGYTF. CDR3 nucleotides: TGTGCCAGCAGCGCCGAACAGGGATATGGCTACACCTTC.

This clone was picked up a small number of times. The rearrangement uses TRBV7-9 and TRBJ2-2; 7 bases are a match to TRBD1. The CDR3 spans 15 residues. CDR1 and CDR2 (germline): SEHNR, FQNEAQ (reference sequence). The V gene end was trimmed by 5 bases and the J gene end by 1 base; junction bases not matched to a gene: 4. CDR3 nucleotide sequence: TGTGCCAGCAGCGATGACAGGGAGAACACCGGGGAGCTGTTTTTT. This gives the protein CASSDDRENTGELFF.

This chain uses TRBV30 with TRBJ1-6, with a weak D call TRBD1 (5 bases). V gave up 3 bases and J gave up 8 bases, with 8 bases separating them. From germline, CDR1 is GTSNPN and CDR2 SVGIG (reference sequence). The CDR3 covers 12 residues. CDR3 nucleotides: TGTGCCTGGAGGCAGGGTCATTCACCCCTCCACTTT. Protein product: CAWRQGHSPLHF.

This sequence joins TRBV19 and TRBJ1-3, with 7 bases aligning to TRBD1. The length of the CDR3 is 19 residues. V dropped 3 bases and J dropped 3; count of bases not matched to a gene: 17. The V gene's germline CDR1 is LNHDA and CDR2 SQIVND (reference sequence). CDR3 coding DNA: TGTGCCAGTAGTATGGGCGGAACAGGGGAACGAATCGGTGGAAACACCATATATTTT. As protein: CASSMGGTGERIGGNTIYF.

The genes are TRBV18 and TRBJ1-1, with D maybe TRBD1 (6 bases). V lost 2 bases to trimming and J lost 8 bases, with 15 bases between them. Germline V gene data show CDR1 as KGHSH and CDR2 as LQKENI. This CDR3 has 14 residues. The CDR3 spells CASSPTGRVREAFF. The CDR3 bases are TGTGCCAGCTCACCAACAGGGAGAGTGAGGGAAGCTTTCTTT.

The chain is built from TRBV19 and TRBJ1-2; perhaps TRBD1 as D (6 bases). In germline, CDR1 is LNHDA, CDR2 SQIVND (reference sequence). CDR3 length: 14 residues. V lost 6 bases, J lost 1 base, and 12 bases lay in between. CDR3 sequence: CASRKQGDNYGYTF. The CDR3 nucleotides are TGTGCCAGTAGGAAACAGGGCGATAACTATGGCTACACCTTC.

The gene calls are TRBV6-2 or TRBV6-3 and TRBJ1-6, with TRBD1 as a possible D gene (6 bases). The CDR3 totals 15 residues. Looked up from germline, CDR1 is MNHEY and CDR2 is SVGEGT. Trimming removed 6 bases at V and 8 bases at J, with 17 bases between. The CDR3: CASSPPDRNYSPLHF. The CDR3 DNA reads TGTGCCAGCAGCCCTCCGGACAGAAACTATTCACCCCTCCACTTT.

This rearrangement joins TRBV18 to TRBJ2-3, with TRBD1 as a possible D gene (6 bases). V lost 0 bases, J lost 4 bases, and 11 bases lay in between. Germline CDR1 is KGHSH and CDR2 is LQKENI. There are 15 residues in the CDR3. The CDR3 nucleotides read TGTGCCAGCTCACCACCAGGGACATTGGCAGATACGCAGTATTTT. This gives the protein CASSPPGTLADTQYF.

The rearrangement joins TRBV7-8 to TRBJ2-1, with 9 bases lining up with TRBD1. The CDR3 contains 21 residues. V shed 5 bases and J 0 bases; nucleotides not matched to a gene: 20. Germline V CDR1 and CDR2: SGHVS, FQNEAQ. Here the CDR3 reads CASSLTLGGTGPSSSYNEQFF. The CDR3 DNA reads TGTGCCAGCAGCCTCACCCTTGGGGGGACAGGGCCATCGAGCTCCTACAATGAGCAGTTCTTC.

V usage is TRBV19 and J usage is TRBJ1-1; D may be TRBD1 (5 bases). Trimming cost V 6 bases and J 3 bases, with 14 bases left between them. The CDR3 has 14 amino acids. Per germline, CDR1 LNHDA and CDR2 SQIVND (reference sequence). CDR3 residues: CASRTWGRDTEAFF. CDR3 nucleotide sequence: TGTGCCAGTAGGACATGGGGGAGGGACACTGAAGCTTTCTTT.

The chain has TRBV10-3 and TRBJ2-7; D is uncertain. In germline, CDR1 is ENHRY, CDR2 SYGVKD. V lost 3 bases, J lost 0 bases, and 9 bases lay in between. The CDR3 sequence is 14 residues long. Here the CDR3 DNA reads TGTGCCATCAGTGAATGGCGGAACTCCTACGAGCAGTACTTC. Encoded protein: CAISEWRNSYEQYF.

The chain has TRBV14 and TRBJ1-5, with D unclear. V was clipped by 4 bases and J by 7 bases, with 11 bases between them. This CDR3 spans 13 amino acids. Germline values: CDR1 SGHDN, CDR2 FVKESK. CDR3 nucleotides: TGTGCCAGCAGCCTGGGAGGTACACAGCCCCAGCATTTT. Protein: CASSLGGTQPQHF.

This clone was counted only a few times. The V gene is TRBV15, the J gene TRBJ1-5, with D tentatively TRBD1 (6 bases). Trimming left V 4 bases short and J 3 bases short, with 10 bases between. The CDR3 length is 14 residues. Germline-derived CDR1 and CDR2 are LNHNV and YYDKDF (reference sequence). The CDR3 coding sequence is TGTGCCACCAGCACCGGGACATACAATCAGCCCCAGCATTTT. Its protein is CATSTGTYNQPQHF.

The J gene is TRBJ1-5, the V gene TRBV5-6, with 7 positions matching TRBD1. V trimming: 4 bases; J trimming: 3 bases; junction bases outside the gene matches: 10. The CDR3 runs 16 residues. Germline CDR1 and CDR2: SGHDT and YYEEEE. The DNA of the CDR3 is TGTGCCAGCAGCCGGGGGGGACAGAGATACAATCAGCCCCAGCATTTT. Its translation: CASSRGGQRYNQPQHF.

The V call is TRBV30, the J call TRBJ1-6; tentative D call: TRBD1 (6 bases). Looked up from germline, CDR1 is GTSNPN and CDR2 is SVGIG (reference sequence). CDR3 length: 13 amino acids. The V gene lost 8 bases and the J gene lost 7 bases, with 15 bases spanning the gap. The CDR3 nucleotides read TGTGCCGGAGAGACGGACAGAAATTCACCCCTCCACTTT. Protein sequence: CAGETDRNSPLHF.

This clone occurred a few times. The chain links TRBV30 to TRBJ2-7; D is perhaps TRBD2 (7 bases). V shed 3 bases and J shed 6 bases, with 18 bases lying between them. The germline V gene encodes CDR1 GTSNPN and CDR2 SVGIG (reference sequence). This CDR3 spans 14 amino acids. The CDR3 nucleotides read TGTGCCTGGAGAATTACAGGGAGGGATGGCGAGCAGTACTTC. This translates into CAWRITGRDGEQYF.

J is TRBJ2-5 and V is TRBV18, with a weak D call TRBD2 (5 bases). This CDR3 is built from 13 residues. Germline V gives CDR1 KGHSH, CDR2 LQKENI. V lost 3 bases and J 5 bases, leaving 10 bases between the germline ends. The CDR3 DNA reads TGTGCCAGCTCACCCGTCACGGGGGAGACCCAGTACTTC. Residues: CASSPVTGETQYF.

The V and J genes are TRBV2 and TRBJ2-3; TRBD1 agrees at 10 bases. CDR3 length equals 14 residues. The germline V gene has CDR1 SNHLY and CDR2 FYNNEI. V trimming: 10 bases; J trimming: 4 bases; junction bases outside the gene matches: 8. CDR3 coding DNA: TGTGCCACCCGGACAGGGGGGGTCCCAGATACGCAGTATTTT. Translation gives CATRTGGVPDTQYF.

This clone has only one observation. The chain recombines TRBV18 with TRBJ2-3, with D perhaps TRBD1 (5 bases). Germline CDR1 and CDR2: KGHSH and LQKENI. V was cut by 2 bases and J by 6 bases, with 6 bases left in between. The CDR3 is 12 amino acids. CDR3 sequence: CASSPKGDTQYF. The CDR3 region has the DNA TGTGCCAGCTCACCAAAGGGGGATACGCAGTATTTT. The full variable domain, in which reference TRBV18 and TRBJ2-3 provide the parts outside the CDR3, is NAGVMQNPRHLVRRRGQEARLRCSPMKGHSHVYWYRQLPEEGLKFMVYLQKENIIDESGMPKERFSAEFPKEGPSILRIQQVVRGDSAAYFCASSPKGDTQYFGPGTRLTVL.

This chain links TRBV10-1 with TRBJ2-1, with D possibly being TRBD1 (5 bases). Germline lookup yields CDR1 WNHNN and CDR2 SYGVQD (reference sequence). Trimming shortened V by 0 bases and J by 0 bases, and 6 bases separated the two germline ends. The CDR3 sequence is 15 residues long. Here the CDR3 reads CASSESGVSYNEQFF. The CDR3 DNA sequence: TGCGCCAGCAGTGAGTCAGGGGTCTCCTACAATGAGCAGTTCTTC.

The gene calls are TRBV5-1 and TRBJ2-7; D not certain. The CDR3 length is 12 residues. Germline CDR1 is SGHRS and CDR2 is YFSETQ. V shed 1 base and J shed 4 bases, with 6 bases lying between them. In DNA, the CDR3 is TGCGCCAGCAGCTTGAGAGAATACGAGCAGTACTTC. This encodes CASSLREYEQYF.

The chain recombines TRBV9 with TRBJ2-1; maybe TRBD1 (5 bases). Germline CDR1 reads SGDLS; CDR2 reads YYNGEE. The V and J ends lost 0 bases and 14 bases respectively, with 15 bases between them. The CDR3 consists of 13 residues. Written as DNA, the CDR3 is TGTGCCAGCAGCGTAGCTGACAGCCAAGAGGAGTTCTTC. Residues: CASSVADSQEEFF. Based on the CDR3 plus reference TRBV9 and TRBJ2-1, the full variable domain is DSGVTQTPKHLITATGQRVTLRCSPRSGDLSVYWYQQSLDQGLQFLIQYYNGEERAKGNILERFSAQQFPDLHSELNLSSLELGDSALYFCASSVADSQEEFFGPGTRLTVL.

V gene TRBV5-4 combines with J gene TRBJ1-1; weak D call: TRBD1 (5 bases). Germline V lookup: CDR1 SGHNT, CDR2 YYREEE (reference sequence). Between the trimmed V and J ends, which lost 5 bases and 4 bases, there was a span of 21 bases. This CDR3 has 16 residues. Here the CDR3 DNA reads TGTGCCAGCAGTCCGACAATTCTAGGGGAAGGCACTGAAGCTTTCTTT. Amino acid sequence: CASSPTILGEGTEAFF.